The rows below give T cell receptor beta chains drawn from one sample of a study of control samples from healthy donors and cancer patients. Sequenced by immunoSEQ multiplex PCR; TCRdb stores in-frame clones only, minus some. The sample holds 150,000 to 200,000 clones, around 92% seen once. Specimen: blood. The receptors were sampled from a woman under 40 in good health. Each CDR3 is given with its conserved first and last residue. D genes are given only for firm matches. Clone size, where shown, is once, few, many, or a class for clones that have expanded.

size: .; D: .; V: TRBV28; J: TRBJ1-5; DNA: TGTGCCAGCAGTTTCCCGACAGGCGGCAATCAGCCCCAGCATTTT; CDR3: CASSFPTGGNQPQHF
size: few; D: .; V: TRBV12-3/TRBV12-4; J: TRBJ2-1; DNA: TGTGCCAGCAGTTGGTCCTACAATGAGCAGTTCTTC; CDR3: CASSWSYNEQFF
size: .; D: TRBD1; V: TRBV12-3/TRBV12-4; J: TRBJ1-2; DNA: TGTGCCAGCAACCCAGACAGGGCGGGTGGCTACACCTTC; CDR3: CASNPDRAGGYTF
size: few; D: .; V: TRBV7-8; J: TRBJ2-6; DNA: TGTGCCAGCAGCTTAGCGGAGGGGAGGGGGGCCAACGTCCTGACTTTC; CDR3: CASSLAEGRGANVLTF
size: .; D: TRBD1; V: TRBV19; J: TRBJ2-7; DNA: TGTGCCAGTAGTTCCCCCGGGACAGCCTACGAGCAGTACTTC; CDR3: CASSSPGTAYEQYF
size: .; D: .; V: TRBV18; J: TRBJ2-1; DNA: TGTGCCAGCTCACCACCGGAGATGACTAGCTCCTACAATGAGCAGTTCTTC; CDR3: CASSPPEMTSSYNEQFF
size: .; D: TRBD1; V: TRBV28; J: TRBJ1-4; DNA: TGTGCCAGCAAGACAGGGGGCTCGACTAATGAAAAACTGTTTTTT; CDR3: CASKTGGSTNEKLFF
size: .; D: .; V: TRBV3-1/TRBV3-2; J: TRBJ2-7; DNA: TGTGCCAGCAGTCCGACAGCGACCTCCTACGAGCAGTACTTC; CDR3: CASSPTATSYEQYF
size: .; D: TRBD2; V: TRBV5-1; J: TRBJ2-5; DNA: TGCGCCAGCAGCTTAACGGGAGGGGTAGAGACCCAGTACTTC; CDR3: CASSLTGGVETQYF
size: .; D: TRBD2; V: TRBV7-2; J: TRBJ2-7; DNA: TGTGCCAGCAGCTTTAGGGTTAGCGGGACCTCCTACGAGCAGTACTTC; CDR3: CASSFRVSGTSYEQYF
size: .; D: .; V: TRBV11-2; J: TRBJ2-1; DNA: TGTGCCAGCAGCTTAGATCTACAGGGCTACAATGAGCAGTTCTTC; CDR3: CASSLDLQGYNEQFF
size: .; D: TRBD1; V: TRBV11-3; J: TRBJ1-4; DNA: TGTGCCAGCAGCTCCGGGACAGGGTGGTCTAATGAAAAACTGTTTTTT; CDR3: CASSSGTGWSNEKLFF
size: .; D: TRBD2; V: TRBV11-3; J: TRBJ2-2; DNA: TGTGCCAGCAGCTTATCAGGACTAGCGGGCGCGAACACCGGGGAGCTGTTTTTT; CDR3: CASSLSGLAGANTGELFF
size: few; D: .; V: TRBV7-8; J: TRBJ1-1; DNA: TGTGCCAGCAGCTTAGGAACAGGGCCGAGCACTGAAGCTTTCTTT; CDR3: CASSLGTGPSTEAFF
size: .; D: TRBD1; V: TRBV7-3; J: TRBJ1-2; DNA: TGTGCCAGCAGCCCCGGGACAGGGTATGGCTACACCTTC; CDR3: CASSPGTGYGYTF
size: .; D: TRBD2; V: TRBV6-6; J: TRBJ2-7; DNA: TGTGCCAGCAGTTACCGAGACGGGGGGGCCGGGGAGCAGTACTTC; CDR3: CASSYRDGGAGEQYF
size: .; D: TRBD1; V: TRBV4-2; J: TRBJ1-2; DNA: TGTGCCAGCAGCCAGACAGGGGTTAACTATGGCTACACCTTC; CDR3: CASSQTGVNYGYTF
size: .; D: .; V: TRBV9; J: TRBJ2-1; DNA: TGTGCCAGCAGCGTAGGGACGGGCCGCTCCTACAATGAGCAGTTCTTC; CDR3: CASSVGTGRSYNEQFF
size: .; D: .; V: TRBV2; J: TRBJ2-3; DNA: TGTGCCAGCAGTGCACTAGAGGGCACAGATACGCAGTATTTT; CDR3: CASSALEGTDTQYF
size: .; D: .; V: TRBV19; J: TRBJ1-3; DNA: TGTGCCAGTAGTATCGGGAGCTCTGGAAACACCATATATTTT; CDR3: CASSIGSSGNTIYF
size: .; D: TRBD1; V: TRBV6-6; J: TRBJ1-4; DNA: TGTGCCAGCAGTTATGGGGGACAGACTAATGAAAAACTGTTTTTT; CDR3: CASSYGGQTNEKLFF
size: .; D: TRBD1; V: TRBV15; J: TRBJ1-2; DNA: TGTGCCACCAGCACCGGACAGGGTACCTATGGCTACACCTTC; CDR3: CATSTGQGTYGYTF
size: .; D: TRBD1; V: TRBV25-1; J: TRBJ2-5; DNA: TGTGCCAGCAGTGAACGTGGGACAGGGGAGAAGGAGACCCAGTACTTC; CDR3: CASSERGTGEKETQYF
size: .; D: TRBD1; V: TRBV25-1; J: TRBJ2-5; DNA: TGTGCCAGCAACCGACAGGGGGCAGGAGAGACCCAGTACTTC; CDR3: CASNRQGAGETQYF
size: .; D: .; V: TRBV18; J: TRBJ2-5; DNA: TGTGCCAGCTCACGGGACTCACAAGAGACCCAGTACTTC; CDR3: CASSRDSQETQYF
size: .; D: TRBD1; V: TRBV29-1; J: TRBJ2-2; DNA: TGCAGCGTAGGGGACAGGCCGGCCGGGGAGCTGTTTTTT; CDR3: CSVGDRPAGELFF
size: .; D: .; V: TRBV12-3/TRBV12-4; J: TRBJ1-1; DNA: TGTGCCAGCAGCCGGACTGATAACACTGAAGCTTTCTTT; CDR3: CASSRTDNTEAFF
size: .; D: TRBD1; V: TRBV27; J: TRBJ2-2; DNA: TGTGCCAGCAGTTTGGAACAGGGGCTGGGCGGGGAGCTGTTTTTT; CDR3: CASSLEQGLGGELFF
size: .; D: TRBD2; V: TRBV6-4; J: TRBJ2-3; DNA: TGTGCCAGCAGTGACGGCGCGGGGGGCACAGATACGCAGTATTTT; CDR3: CASSDGAGGTDTQYF
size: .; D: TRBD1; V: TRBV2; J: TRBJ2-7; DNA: TGTGCCAGCAGTGAAAGACAGGGGACGACCTACGAGCAGTACTTC; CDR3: CASSERQGTTYEQYF
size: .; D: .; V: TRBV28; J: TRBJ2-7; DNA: TGTGCCAGCAGTTCAAATTACGAGCAGTACTTC; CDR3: CASSSNYEQYF
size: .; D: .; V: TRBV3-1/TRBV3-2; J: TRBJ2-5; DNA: TGTGCCAGCAGCCAAGGGTTTGGGACGGACCAAGAGACCCAGTACTTC; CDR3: CASSQGFGTDQETQYF
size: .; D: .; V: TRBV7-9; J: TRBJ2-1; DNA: TGTGCCAGCAGCGCCCGGGGGCGGGGCTCCTACAATGAGCAGTTCTTC; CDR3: CASSARGRGSYNEQFF
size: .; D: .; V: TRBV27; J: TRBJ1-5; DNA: TGTGCCAGCAGTTTCGTAGGGGGGGTAAGCAATCAGCCCCAGCATTTT; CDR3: CASSFVGGVSNQPQHF
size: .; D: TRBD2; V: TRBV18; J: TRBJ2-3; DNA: TGTGCCAGCTCAGCCCCCGGGACTAACACAGATACGCAGTATTTT; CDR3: CASSAPGTNTDTQYF
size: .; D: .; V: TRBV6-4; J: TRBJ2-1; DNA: TGTGCCAGCAGCCGGGACAACTCCTACAATGAGCAGTTCTTC; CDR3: CASSRDNSYNEQFF
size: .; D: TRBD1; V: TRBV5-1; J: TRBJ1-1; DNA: TGCGCCAGCAGCTTGGTTCCGACAGGGGGCCCTGAAGCTTTCTTT; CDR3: CASSLVPTGGPEAFF
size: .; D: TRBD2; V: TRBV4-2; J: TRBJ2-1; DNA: TGTGCCAGCAGCGGCCGGGACTACGGGCTCGGTGAGCAGTTCTTC; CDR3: CASSGRDYGLGEQFF
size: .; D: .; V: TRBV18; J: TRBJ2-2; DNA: TGTGCCAGCTCACCCGCGAACACCGGGGAGCTGTTTTTT; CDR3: CASSPANTGELFF
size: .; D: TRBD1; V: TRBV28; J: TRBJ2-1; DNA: TGTGCCAGCAGTCCTCCCGGGACAGGGTTTTACAATGAGCAGTTCTTC; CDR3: CASSPPGTGFYNEQFF
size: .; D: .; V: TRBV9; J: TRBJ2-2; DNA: TGTGCCAGCAGCGTACCCCCCGGGGAGCTGTTTTTT; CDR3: CASSVPPGELFF
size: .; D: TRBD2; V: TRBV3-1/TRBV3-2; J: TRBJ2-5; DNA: TGTGCCAGCAGCCAAGATCGAGCGGGGTACCAAGAGACCCAGTACTTC; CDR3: CASSQDRAGYQETQYF
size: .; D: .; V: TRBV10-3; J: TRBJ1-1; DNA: TGTGCCATCAGTGAGTCGTATGGGGGCACTGAAGCTTTCTTT; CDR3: CAISESYGGTEAFF
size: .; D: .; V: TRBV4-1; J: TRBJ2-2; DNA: TGCGCCAGCAGCCAAGACAGAGTCAACACCGGGGAGCTGTTTTTT; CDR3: CASSQDRVNTGELFF
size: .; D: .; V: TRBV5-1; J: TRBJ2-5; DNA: TGCGCCAGCAGCGGACAGCAAGAGACCCAGTACTTC; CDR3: CASSGQQETQYF
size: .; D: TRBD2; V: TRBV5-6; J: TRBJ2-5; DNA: TGTGCCAGCAGTGGACTAGCGGGAGGGGAGACCCAGTACTTC; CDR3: CASSGLAGGETQYF
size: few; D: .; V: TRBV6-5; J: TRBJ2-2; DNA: TGTGCCAGCAGTTACTCGCGGGACACATACACCGGGGAGCTGTTTTTT; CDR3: CASSYSRDTYTGELFF
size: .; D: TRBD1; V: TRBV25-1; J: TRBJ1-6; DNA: TGTGCCAGCAGTGGACAGGGGGCAAATTCACCCCTCCACTTT; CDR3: CASSGQGANSPLHF
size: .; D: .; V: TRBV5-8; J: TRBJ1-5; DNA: TGTGCCAGCAGCTTGAGCGGCAATCAGCCCCAGCATTTT; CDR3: CASSLSGNQPQHF
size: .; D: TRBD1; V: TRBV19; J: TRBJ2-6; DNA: TGTGCCAGTAGTATGCTGGGACAGGGGGGGTCTGGGGCCAACGTCCTGACTTTC; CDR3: CASSMLGQGGSGANVLTF
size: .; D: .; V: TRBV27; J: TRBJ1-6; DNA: TGTGCCAGCAGCATACGAAGCTCCTATAATTCACCCCTCCACTTT; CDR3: CASSIRSSYNSPLHF
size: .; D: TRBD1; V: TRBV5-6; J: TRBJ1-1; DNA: TGTGCCAGCAGCTCACAGGGGGGTAGGACTGAAGCTTTCTTT; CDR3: CASSSQGGRTEAFF
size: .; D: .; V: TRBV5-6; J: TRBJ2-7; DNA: TGTGCCAGCAGCTTGGCAGGGGTGGACTACGAGCAGTACTTC; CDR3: CASSLAGVDYEQYF
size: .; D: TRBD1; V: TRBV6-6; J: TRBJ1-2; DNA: TGTGCCAGCAGTCCGGACAGGGGTGGCTATGGCTACACCTTC; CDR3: CASSPDRGGYGYTF
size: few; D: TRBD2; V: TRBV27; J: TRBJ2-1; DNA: TGTGCCAGCAGTGGGACTAGCGGGGGGGATGAGCAGTTCTTC; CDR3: CASSGTSGGDEQFF
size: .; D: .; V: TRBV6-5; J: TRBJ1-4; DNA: TGTGCCAGCAGGCGAGGGGCAACTAATGAAAAACTGTTTTTT; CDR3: CASRRGATNEKLFF
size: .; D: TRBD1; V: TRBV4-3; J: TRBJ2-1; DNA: TGCGCCAGCAGCCAAGGACAGGGGGCCTACAATGAGCAGTTCTTC; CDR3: CASSQGQGAYNEQFF
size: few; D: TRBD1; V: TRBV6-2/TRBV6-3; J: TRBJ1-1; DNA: TGTGCCAGCAGTTGGGAGACAGGGGTTGGTAACACTGAAGCTTTCTTT; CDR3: CASSWETGVGNTEAFF
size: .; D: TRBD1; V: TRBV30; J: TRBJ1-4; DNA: TGTGCCTGGGATCGACAGGGGTCTAATGAAAAACTGTTTTTT; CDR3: CAWDRQGSNEKLFF